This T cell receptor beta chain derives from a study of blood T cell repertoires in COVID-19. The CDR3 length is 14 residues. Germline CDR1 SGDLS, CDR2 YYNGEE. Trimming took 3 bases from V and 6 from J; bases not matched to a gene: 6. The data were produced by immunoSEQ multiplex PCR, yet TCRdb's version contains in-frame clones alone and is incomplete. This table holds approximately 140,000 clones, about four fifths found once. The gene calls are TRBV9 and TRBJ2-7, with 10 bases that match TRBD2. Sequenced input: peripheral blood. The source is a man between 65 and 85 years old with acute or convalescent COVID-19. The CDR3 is CASSELAGATEQYF. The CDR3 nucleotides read TGTGCCAGCAGCGAGCTAGCGGGAGCTACCGAGCAGTACTTC.